This passage covers 15 T cell receptor beta chains from one sample sequenced in a study of T cells in Graves' hyperthyroidism and ophthalmopathy. Authors of the study amplified TCR beta CDR3 regions from RNA transcripts. The HTBI primer set served for first-round RT-PCR of the TCR CDR3. TCRdb reprocessed the multiplex PCR reads with MiXCR, giving one entry per CDR3 protein. The top ten clones hold roughly 30% of a sample with some 180,000 distinct CDR3 sequences, over 15% of them seen once. The sample taken for sequencing was blood. The receptors derive from a woman in her 50s with Graves' hyperthyroidism.

This clonotype has at least ten counts. The V call is TRBV15, the J call TRBJ2-2, with D unclear. This CDR3 has 18 amino acids. Trimming stripped 5 bases from V and 1 base from J, with 20 bases between. Germline loops: CDR1 LNHNV, CDR2 YYDKDF (reference sequence). For the CDR3, the DNA is TGTGCCACCAGCGGAAAGTCTCGGACGGAAGAGAACACCGGGGAGCTGTTTTTT. Translation gives CATSGKSRTEENTGELFF.

V is TRBV29-1 and J is TRBJ2-7, with D unclear. The CDR3 is 11 residues long. V lost 5 bases and J lost 5, with 10 bases in between. Germline-derived CDR1 and CDR2 are SQVTM and ANQGSEA. The CDR3 region has the DNA TGCAGCGTTAACCCCTTCCACGAGCAGTACTTC. Translated: CSVNPFHEQYF.

The table lists this clonotype with many counts. The chain couples TRBV5-4 to TRBJ1-1; D perhaps matches TRBD1 (6 bases). V shed 4 bases and J shed 11 bases, with 21 bases lying between them. Germline-derived CDR1 and CDR2 are SGHNT and YYREEE (reference sequence). The CDR3 covers 14 residues. CDR3 sequence (DNA): TGTGCCAGCAGCCCTACAGGGACTTTGGTGGAGGCTTTCTTT. It codes for CASSPTGTLVEAFF.

The chain uses TRBV6-9 and TRBJ2-7; the match to TRBD1 covers 10 bases. This CDR3 region has 15 residues. CDR1 is MNHGY, CDR2 SVAAGI, per germline. The trim removed 3 bases at V and 1 base at J, leaving 3 bases unmatched. The chain's CDR3 is CASSYGTGDSYEQYF. Written as DNA, the CDR3 is TGTGCCAGCAGTTACGGGACAGGGGATTCCTACGAGCAGTACTTC.

The rearrangement links TRBV28 to TRBJ1-6; D not certain. This CDR3 comprises 17 residues. Germline V lookup: CDR1 MDHEN, CDR2 SYDVKM. The germline V and J ends were trimmed by 1 base and 7 bases, with 17 bases remaining between them. The CDR3 region has the DNA TGTGCCAGCAGTTTATACGGGGTGGGCAGATCAAATTCACCCCTCCACTTT. Encoded protein: CASSLYGVGRSNSPLHF.

This clonotype was counted at least ten times. The chain employs TRBV2 and TRBJ2-7; D is perhaps TRBD1 or TRBD2 (5 bases each). Germline loops: CDR1 SNHLY, CDR2 FYNNEI. V was clipped by 2 bases and J by 3 bases, with 14 bases between them. CDR3 length: 15 amino acids. CDR3 coding DNA: TGTGCCAGCAGTGAATTCGGGACGGAAGTCTACGAGCAGTACTTC. This encodes CASSEFGTEVYEQYF. Together with reference TRBV2 and TRBJ2-7, the CDR3 gives the full variable domain: EPEVTQTPSHQVTQMGQEVILRCVPISNHLYFYWYRQILGQKVEFLVSFYNNEISEKSEIFDDQFSVERPDGSNFTLKIRSTKLEDSAMYFCASSEFGTEVYEQYFGPGTRLTVT.

This clonotype was seen only once. Relative to the germline gene, one junction end is altered; a read error may explain this. The chain links TRBV6-5 to TRBJ2-3; 10 bases align to TRBD2. CDR3 length: 14 residues. Germline loops: CDR1 MNHEY, CDR2 SVGAGI. CDR3 sequence reads: CASSYLASGGPRDF. CDR3 in DNA: TGTGCCAGCAGTTACTTGGCTAGCGGGGGACCCAGGGATTTT.

This clonotype was recorded many times. The chain uses TRBV5-5 and TRBJ2-5; D remains ambiguous. The CDR3 contains 12 residues. The V gene lost 4 bases and the J gene lost 3 bases, with 7 bases spanning the gap. CDR1 is SGHKS, CDR2 YYEKEE, per germline (reference sequence). CDR3 bases: TGTGCCAGCAGCCCAGCCGAAGAGACCCAGTACTTC. As protein: CASSPAEETQYF.

In DNA, the CDR3 is TGTGCCAGCAGCGTAGGCCAGGGAGAGACCCAGTACTTC. Translated, it gives CASSVGQGETQYF. The chain combines TRBV9 with TRBJ2-5; D is perhaps TRBD1 (5 bases). Trimming removed 0 bases from V and 4 bases from J, with 7 bases in between. CDR1 is SGDLS, CDR2 YYNGEE, per germline. The CDR3 is 13 residues long.

This clonotype was recorded at least ten times. This sequence joins TRBV6-1 and TRBJ1-5, with unresolved D. Germline V CDR1 and CDR2: MNHNS, SASEGT. This CDR3 spans 12 amino acids. Trimming cost V 5 bases and J 4 bases, with 6 bases left between them. For the CDR3, the DNA is TGTGCCAGCAGTCGACAAAATCAGCCCCAGCATTTT. It encodes CASSRQNQPQHF.

This clonotype was found many times. V gene TRBV2 combines with J gene TRBJ1-2; D unclear. Trimming removed 3 bases at V and 0 bases at J, with 5 bases between. The CDR3 consists of 13 residues. Germline CDR1 and CDR2: SNHLY and FYNNEI. The chain's CDR3 is CASSDIANYGYTF. CDR3 DNA sequence: TGTGCCAGCAGTGATATAGCTAACTATGGCTACACCTTC.

This clonotype was observed many times. A much bigger clone sits one base away, suggesting this may be a read error. The genes are TRBV12-3 or TRBV12-4 and TRBJ1-1; D is ambiguous. The CDR3 totals 16 residues. Trimming stripped 5 bases from V and 6 bases from J, with 22 bases between. CDR3 bases: TGTGCCAGCAGTGGCATCGGCCAACGATACGTCGCTGAAGCTTTCTTT. The encoded protein is CASSGIGQRYVAEAFF.

This clonotype was counted at least ten times. This chain links TRBV5-1 with TRBJ1-1, with a possible D match to TRBD1 (5 bases). This CDR3 region has 14 residues. The germline CDR1 and CDR2 sequences are SGHRS and YFSETQ. The germline V and J ends were trimmed by 4 bases and 3 bases, with 13 bases remaining between them. CDR3 protein: CASSGRPGYTEAFF. Written as DNA, the CDR3 is TGCGCCAGCAGCGGCAGACCAGGGTACACTGAAGCTTTCTTT.

This clonotype was counted at least ten times. The chain employs TRBV5-1 and TRBJ1-6; D ambiguous. Trimming removed 4 bases at V and 8 bases at J, with 13 bases between. CDR3 length: 14 amino acids. The germline gives CDR1 SGHRS, CDR2 YFSETQ. CDR3 protein: CASSTGELDSPLHF. The CDR3 coding sequence is TGCGCCAGCAGCACCGGAGAGTTGGATTCACCCCTCCACTTT.

This clonotype was recorded many times. Mismatch with germline at one junction end may stem from a read error. The chain couples TRBV6-1 to TRBJ2-1; 8 bases line up with TRBD1. This CDR3 comprises 21 residues. The germline V gene encodes CDR1 MNHNS and CDR2 SASEGT. The CDR3: CATALTQSDRAALFNLNGQFF. Here the CDR3 DNA reads TGTGCCACCGCCTTAACCCAATCGGACAGGGCCGCACTATTTAACCTCAATGGGCAGTTCTTC.